A selection of T cell receptor beta chains follows, all from one sample in a study of blood T cells in healthy people across ages. Each CDR3 protein gets one entry after TCRdb re-called the 5' RACE reads with MiXCR. The sample has about 1.1 million distinct CDR3 sequences, 30% to 40% seen once. The sample was blood. The receptors come from a man aged 18 to 30 in good health. Each CDR3 is given with its conserved first and last residue. D genes are given only for firm matches. Only part of the rows carry a size: once, few, many, or a class if the clone is expanded.

V gene	J gene	D gene	clone size	CDR3 protein	CDR3 DNA
TRBV20-1	TRBJ2-1	NA	few	CSARPRGRSEQFF	TGCAGTGCTCGACCCCGCGGGCGGTCTGAGCAGTTCTTC
TRBV20-1	TRBJ1-4	NA	few	CSARSPGTDNEKLFF	TGCAGTGCTAGATCCCCCGGGACGGATAATGAAAAACTGTTTTTT
TRBV6-5	TRBJ2-1	NA	NA	CASSHDLSASRNEQFF	TGTGCCAGCAGTCACGATTTATCCGCCTCGCGGAATGAGCAGTTCTTC
TRBV20-1	TRBJ2-3	TRBD2	NA	CSAAPGLAGVGDTQYF	TGCAGTGCCGCGCCCGGACTAGCGGGAGTTGGGGATACGCAGTATTTT
TRBV12-5	TRBJ1-1	NA	NA	CASGLGPTEAFF	TGTGCTAGTGGTTTGGGTCCTACTGAAGCTTTCTTT
TRBV30	TRBJ1-2	NA	NA	CAWGDFGARGYTF	TGTGCCTGGGGAGATTTTGGGGCCAGAGGCTACACCTTC
TRBV20-1	TRBJ1-5	NA	few	CSARDSREPQHF	TGCAGTGCTAGAGATAGCAGGGAGCCCCAGCATTTT
TRBV20-1	TRBJ1-2	TRBD1	NA	CLHKSQGAGGYTF	TGCCTTCACAAATCTCAGGGGGCGGGGGGCTACACCTTC
TRBV7-2	TRBJ1-2	NA	NA	CASSLGFPGFGYTF	TGTGCCAGCAGCTTAGGATTCCCAGGGTTTGGCTACACCTTC
TRBV7-2	TRBJ2-3	NA	few	CASSPRQAFTDTQYF	TGTGCCAGCAGCCCGCGACAGGCTTTCACAGATACGCAGTATTTT
TRBV2	TRBJ2-7	NA	NA	CASSSRGQKFSYEQYF	TGTGCCAGCAGTTCCCGAGGGCAGAAATTCTCCTACGAGCAGTACTTC
TRBV12-3/TRBV12-4	TRBJ2-1	NA	NA	CASSGGREGRYNEQFF	TGTGCCAGCAGTGGGGGCAGGGAGGGACGGTACAATGAGCAGTTCTTC
TRBV20-1	TRBJ2-5	NA	NA	CSARDLKTATQETQYF	TGCAGTGCCAGAGATCTTAAGACAGCGACACAAGAGACCCAGTACTTC
TRBV6-5	TRBJ1-2	NA	NA	CASTTGVRTSLYGYTF	TGTGCCAGTACGACAGGAGTTAGAACCTCCCTCTATGGCTACACCTTC
TRBV20-1	TRBJ2-1	NA	NA	CSARVLLGTPSYNEQFF	TGCAGTGCTAGAGTCCTTTTGGGGACTCCTTCCTACAATGAGCAGTTCTTC
TRBV4-2	TRBJ1-2	NA	many	CASSQDHYGYTF	TGTGCCAGCAGCCAAGATCACTATGGCTACACCTTC
TRBV7-2	TRBJ2-5	NA	NA	CASSSEIRSAGTQYF	TGTGCCAGCAGCTCTGAAATACGGTCTGCCGGGACCCAGTACTTC
TRBV4-2	TRBJ2-3	TRBD2	few	CASSQDFGGGLTDTQYF	TGTGCCAGCAGCCAAGATTTTGGCGGGGGGCTCACAGATACGCAGTATTTT
TRBV29-1	TRBJ1-1	NA	NA	CSVIRVVSTEAFF	TGCAGCGTCATCAGGGTGGTGAGCACTGAAGCTTTCTTT
TRBV5-6	TRBJ2-5	TRBD2	NA	CASSLDLGGFQETQYF	TGTGCCAGCAGCTTGGATCTGGGGGGGTTCCAAGAGACCCAGTACTTC
TRBV9	TRBJ1-1	NA	NA	CASSVLTGAEAFF	TGTGCCAGCAGCGTGCTGACAGGCGCCGAAGCTTTCTTT
TRBV7-2	TRBJ1-2	NA	NA	CAPPGGYGYTF	TGTGCCCCCCCGGGGGGATATGGCTACACCTTC
TRBV5-1	TRBJ2-5	TRBD1	NA	CASSWTDRRGLETQYF	TGCGCCAGCAGCTGGACGGACAGGCGAGGTCTGGAGACCCAGTACTTC
TRBV6-5	TRBJ2-3	TRBD2	NA	CASRISGSTDTQYF	TGTGCCAGCAGGATTAGCGGGAGCACAGATACGCAGTATTTT
TRBV20-1	TRBJ2-1	NA	few	CSASDSAVSYNEQFF	TGCAGTGCTAGTGATTCAGCGGTATCCTACAATGAGCAGTTCTTC
TRBV12-3/TRBV12-4	TRBJ2-5	NA	NA	CASCSAWEQYF	TGTGCCAGCTGTTCCGCCTGGGAGCAGTACTTC
TRBV7-3	TRBJ1-1	NA	few	CASSLTVGGNTEAFF	TGTGCCAGCAGCTTAACCGTAGGGGGAAACACTGAAGCTTTCTTT
TRBV25-1	TRBJ2-3	TRBD2	many	CASSELGLAGSTDTQYF	TGTGCCAGCAGTGAACTCGGACTAGCGGGTTCCACAGATACGCAGTATTTT
TRBV20-1	TRBJ2-7	NA	once	CSAEGGYGYEQYF	TGCAGTGCTGAAGGTGGTTACGGCTACGAGCAGTACTTC
TRBV15	TRBJ2-3	NA	once	CATSRDVTTDTQYF	TGTGCCACCAGCAGAGATGTGACCACAGATACGCAGTATTTT
TRBV20-1	TRBJ2-5	NA	NA	CSAAPRPSPETQYF	TGCAGTGCTGCACCGAGACCGTCTCCAGAGACCCAGTACTTC
TRBV20-1	TRBJ2-3	TRBD2	NA	CSAREAGSDTQYF	TGCAGTGCTAGAGAAGCGGGGTCAGATACGCAGTATTTT
TRBV20-1	TRBJ1-1	NA	few	CSARAEGDVRAFF	TGCAGTGCTAGGGCCGAAGGAGACGTACGGGCTTTCTTT
TRBV7-3	TRBJ1-2	TRBD1	few	CASSGETGNKGYTF	TGTGCCAGCAGCGGTGAGACAGGGAATAAAGGCTACACCTTC
TRBV7-2	TRBJ1-3	NA	NA	CASSPRGTLGNTIYF	TGTGCCAGCAGCCCTCGAGGGACTCTGGGAAACACCATATATTTT
TRBV6-2/TRBV6-3	TRBJ1-5	TRBD1	few	CASSYSGQGGQPQHF	TGTGCCAGCAGTTACTCGGGACAGGGCGGTCAGCCCCAGCATTTT
TRBV10-3	TRBJ1-1	TRBD1	few	CAISPGQGGYTEAFF	TGTGCCATCAGTCCGGGACAGGGTGGGTACACTGAAGCTTTCTTT
TRBV25-1	TRBJ2-6	NA	few	CASSEYLGGAGANVLTF	TGTGCCAGCAGTGAATATCTTGGGGGCGCTGGGGCCAACGTCCTGACTTTC
TRBV6-2/TRBV6-3	TRBJ1-1	NA	NA	CASSYPGQVNTEAFF	TGTGCCAGCAGTTACCCAGGGCAGGTGAACACTGAAGCTTTCTTT
TRBV29-1	TRBJ2-1	TRBD1	few	CSAKRDRDYNEQFF	TGCAGCGCCAAAAGGGACAGGGACTACAATGAGCAGTTCTTC
TRBV20-1	TRBJ2-1	NA	NA	CIASGGEQFF	TGCATTGCTAGTGGGGGAGAGCAGTTCTTC
TRBV20-1	TRBJ2-1	TRBD1	NA	CSARDRQGTYNEQFF	TGCAGTGCTAGAGACCGACAGGGGACCTACAATGAGCAGTTCTTC
TRBV27	TRBJ2-3	NA	NA	CASSQMGSDTQYF	TGTGCCAGCAGCCAAATGGGGTCAGATACGCAGTATTTT
TRBV20-1	TRBJ2-7	NA	NA	CSAGRGRSYEQYF	TGCAGTGCGGGGCGGGGTCGCTCCTACGAGCAGTACTTC
TRBV12-3/TRBV12-4	TRBJ2-5	TRBD1	many	CASSPPGQGKETQYF	TGTGCCAGCAGTCCCCCCGGACAGGGTAAAGAGACCCAGTACTTC
TRBV7-2	TRBJ2-4	TRBD1	NA	CASSLDYGQGVIKNIQYF	TGTGCCAGCAGCTTAGATTATGGACAGGGGGTAATCAAAAACATTCAGTACTTC
TRBV7-8	TRBJ2-5	TRBD1	NA	CASSLTQGAQETQYF	TGTGCCAGCAGCTTAACACAGGGGGCACAAGAGACCCAGTACTTC
TRBV12-3/TRBV12-4	TRBJ2-4	NA	many	CASSRSSSFQNIQYF	TGTGCCAGCAGCAGATCTTCGAGTTTCCAAAACATTCAGTACTTC
TRBV6-1	TRBJ1-5	NA	few	CASSERGGQGNQPQHF	TGTGCCAGCAGTGAAAGAGGTGGGCAGGGCAATCAGCCCCAGCATTTT